This T cell receptor (beta chain) was captured in a study of blood T cell repertoires in acute mononucleosis (dated by TCRdb to the early 2020s). At the level of the whole study: Acute-phase samples, representing the primary response, were taken within 2 weeks of symptom onset. During acute infection, mean YVL-BR-specific and GLC-BM-specific cells made up about 2.3% and 0.99% of blood CD8 T cells. The mean blood EBV load was 3.8 log10 genome copies per million B cells in acute infection and about 2.6 at convalescence.

What the study reported, not specific to this receptor: Because only a fraction of each donor's blood was analyzed, sampling error might partly explain the low overlap between acute and convalescent clonotypes. Although only about 9.3% of unique acute clonotypes carried over into convalescence, these persisting clonotypes made up most of the response, and the remainder were seemingly replaced by new, diverse de novo clonotypes. For BRLF1 (YVL-BR), a dominant role in TCR repertoire selection was played by TCRalpha CDR3 motifs, whereas only a minimal role was played by TCRbeta. The cohort comprised only three donors, so group averages rested on very few individuals.

For TCR profiling, total RNA from no fewer than 10,000 sorted tetramer+ CD8 T cells was reverse transcribed into cDNA. CDR3 regions were PCR-amplified with primers annealing to V and J regions, and unique molecular identifiers were added to track templates. The immunoSEQ platform, including its sequencing and error-correction standards, was used to profile TCRalpha and TCRbeta chains. In the authors' own workflow: Clonal copy numbers were corrected for sequencing and PCR errors, and CDR3s were defined per IMGT conventions. Analysis was limited to productive rearrangements and used immunoSEQ Analyzer versions 2.0 and 3.0, and gene-pairing frequencies were further processed in Microsoft Excel. Circos plots were used to visualize V-J pairings, and MEME plus a custom motifSearch program were used to find CDR3 motifs. The probability of generation of TCR sequences was calculated using the OLGA algorithm. Clonotypes found at both visits were termed persistent, clonotypes found only in the acute phase were termed nonpersistent, and clonotypes found only at convalescence were termed de novo. A public TCR was defined as an amino acid clonotype used by more than one donor. TCRdb obtained this table from immuneACCESS and retained in-frame rearrangements with V and J assigned. These tables miss some clones; where compared with another copy, unresolved V genes account for less than half of the shortfall, and the remainder is unexplained. V and J calls and clone size are as listed in that table; D and trimming were resolved from the DNA. For this sample the table gives under 2,500 clones, of which roughly 30% were detected only once. The top ten hold 35% to 55% of the sample.

Sample time point, as interpreted from the label and publication: acute infectious mononucleosis, at clinical presentation within 2 weeks of symptom onset (visit 1). The study tracked CD8 T cell responses to two immunodominant EBV epitopes, BRLF1 109 (YVL-BR) and BMLF1 280 (GLC-BM), over primary infection. Primary EBV infection was indicated by a positive serum heterophile antibody test and EBV viral capsid antigen-specific IgM. As a first step, magnetic positive selection (MACS) was used to enrich total CD8 T cells from the PBMCs. Live CD3+ CD8+ tetramer+ cells were sorted on a FACSAria III to over 85% purity. Cell sorting used a PE-conjugated tetramer carrying the BRLF1 109-117 peptide. Directly ex vivo after tetramer sorting, the TCR repertoires of EBV epitope-specific CD8 T cells were deep-sequenced at acute infection and at convalescence. A few people aged roughly 18 to 30 with clinical acute infectious mononucleosis and laboratory evidence of primary EBV infection were used as donors. Heparinized peripheral blood was drawn at clinical presentation with mononucleosis symptoms and was drawn again about 6 months later. PBMCs were isolated by Ficoll-Paque density gradient centrifugation.

With respect to this clone: No base quality information exists; no much larger clone differs at one position.

Taken from cysteine to phenylalanine, the CDR3 has 15 residues. Of all the DNA, just the CDR3 is kept, 45 bases in frame from base 1. V lost 5 bases and J lost 6 bases, and the count of bases not matched to a germline gene is 10. Taken from the germline V gene (reference sequence), the CDR1 and CDR2 loops are SEHNR and FQNEAQ. The sample was EBV YVL epitope tetramer+ CD8+ T cells sorted from PBMCs, taken during acute infectious mononucleosis. Explained via the paper, the cell subset or site label denotes: CD8 T cells binding a tetramer with EBV BRLF1 109-117 peptide (YVL-BR). This clonotype was obtained from a woman in her late teens or twenties with infectious mononucleosis caused by EBV. The sequence links TRBV7-9 to TRBJ2-3; the junction holds 8 bases that match TRBD2. DNA sequence: TGTGCCAGCAGCCGGACAAGCGGGAGTGGCGATACGCAGTATTTT. This encodes CASSRTSGSGDTQYF.